This TCR beta chain comes out of a study of cytomegalovirus exposure and HLA in healthy donors. Whole-study findings and limits: The productive fraction for most TCR beta V segments was about 87% or about 30% in an earlier analysis. Later analysis identified a missense DCLRE1C variant that was linked to TCR beta V- and J-gene trimming.

Looked up from germline, CDR1 is MGHRA and CDR2 is YSYEKL. Trimming left V 1 base short and J 7 bases short, with 11 bases between. The CDR3 length is 15 residues. PCR was performed using 60 Vbeta and 13 Jbeta primers. Sequencing was performed with immunoSEQ multiplex PCR; in TCRdb, only in-frame clones are kept and a portion is missing. The table gives around 50,000 clones; the top ten clones make up around 2.3% of it. About this clone: The antigen remains unidentified.

This clonotype was obtained from a female donor in good health and CMV-seronegative. Source material: PBMCs. This chain links TRBV4-1 with TRBJ1-6; a possible D gene is TRBD1 (6 bases). CDR3 coding DNA: TGCGCCAGCAGCCAAGTACAGGGCGTGAATTCACCCCTCCACTTT. Its protein product is CASSQVQGVNSPLHF.